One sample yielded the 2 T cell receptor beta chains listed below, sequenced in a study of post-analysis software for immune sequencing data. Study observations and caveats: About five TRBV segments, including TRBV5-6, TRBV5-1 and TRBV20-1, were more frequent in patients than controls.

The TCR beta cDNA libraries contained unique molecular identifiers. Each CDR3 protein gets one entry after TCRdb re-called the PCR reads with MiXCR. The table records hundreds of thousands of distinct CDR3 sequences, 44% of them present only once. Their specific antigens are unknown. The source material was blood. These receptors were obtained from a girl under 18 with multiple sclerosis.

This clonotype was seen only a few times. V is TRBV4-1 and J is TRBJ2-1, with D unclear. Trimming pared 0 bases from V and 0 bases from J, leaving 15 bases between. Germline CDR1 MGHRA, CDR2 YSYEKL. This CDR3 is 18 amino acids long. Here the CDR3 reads CASSQDLGVLSSYNEQFF. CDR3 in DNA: TGCGCCAGCAGCCAAGATCTTGGGGTCCTTAGCTCCTACAATGAGCAGTTCTTC.

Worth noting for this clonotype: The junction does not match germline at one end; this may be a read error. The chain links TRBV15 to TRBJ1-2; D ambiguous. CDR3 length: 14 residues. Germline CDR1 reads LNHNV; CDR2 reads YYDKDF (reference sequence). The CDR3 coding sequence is TGTGCCACAACGGATGGGTTGCGAACCTATGGCCACACCTTC. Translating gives CATTDGLRTYGHTF.